Presented here are 28 T cell receptor beta chains from one specimen sequenced in a study of identifying expanded T cells in peripheral blood. Clones were sequenced by immunoSEQ multiplex PCR, and TCRdb holds only the in-frame ones, with some missing. The sample comprises about 82,000 clones, roughly 89% of which are singletons, and less than 9.5% rests with the top ten. The sample was blood. The receptor set was obtained from a person between 18 and 75 years old in good health.

The chain employs TRBV2 and TRBJ1-5; D not certain. Trimming stripped 6 bases from V and 0 bases from J, with 9 bases between. This CDR3 is 14 amino acids long. The germline V gene encodes CDR1 SNHLY and CDR2 FYNNEI. The CDR3 reads CASRPGGSNQPQHF. The CDR3, as DNA: TGTGCCAGCAGGCCAGGTGGTAGCAATCAGCCCCAGCATTTT. The full variable domain, rest sourced from reference TRBV2 and TRBJ1-5, is EPEVTQTPSHQVTQMGQEVILRCVPISNHLYFYWYRQILGQKVEFLVSFYNNEISEKSEIFDDQFSVERPDGSNFTLKIRSTKLEDSAMYFCASRPGGSNQPQHFGDGTRLSIL.

This chain uses TRBV25-1 with TRBJ1-1, with a weak D call TRBD1 (5 bases). Deletions cut 5 bases from V and 4 bases from J, with 20 bases between. The germline V gene has CDR1 MGHDK and CDR2 SYGVNS. The CDR3 has 16 amino acids. CDR3 sequence reads: CASSPPGRMWVTEAFF. For the CDR3, the DNA is TGTGCCAGCAGTCCCCCGGGACGGATGTGGGTCACTGAAGCTTTCTTT.

The rearrangement uses TRBV7-2 and TRBJ2-3; D possibly uses TRBD1 or TRBD2 (6 bases each). Germline values: CDR1 SGHTA, CDR2 FQGNSA. The CDR3 is 15 residues long. The V and J ends lost 0 bases and 6 bases respectively, with 13 bases between them. The CDR3 region is CASSLAGGSMDTQYF. The CDR3 DNA sequence: TGTGCCAGCAGCTTAGCCGGGGGCAGCATGGATACGCAGTATTTT.

The chain has TRBV11-1 and TRBJ1-1; D uncertain. CDR1 and CDR2 (germline): SGHAT, FQDESV (reference sequence). This CDR3 comprises 14 residues. The V gene lost 6 bases and the J gene lost 4 bases, with 15 bases spanning the gap. DNA for the CDR3: TGTGCCAGCAGTGAGGTAACGAGGAGCACTGAAGCTTTCTTT. Its protein product is CASSEVTRSTEAFF.

The chain links TRBV7-2 to TRBJ2-7; D gene uncertain. The CDR3 extends over 16 amino acids. The V end was cut by 4 bases, the J end by 0 bases, with 16 bases between. Germline CDR1 reads SGHTA; CDR2 reads FQGNSA. This CDR3 is CASSSEVARSSYEQYF. CDR3 coding DNA: TGTGCCAGCAGCTCCGAAGTAGCACGGAGCTCCTACGAGCAGTACTTC.

Concerning this clone itself: The same CDR3 arises from other DNA sequences in this sample as well. The chain combines TRBV5-4 with TRBJ1-3; 7 bases map to TRBD1. This CDR3 has 15 residues. With V trimmed by 5 bases and J by 4 bases, 9 bases remained unmatched. Germline CDR1 is SGHNT and CDR2 is YYREEE (reference sequence). DNA of the CDR3: TGTGCCAGCAGTCCAGCGACAGGGCCCGGAAACACCATATATTTT. Protein sequence: CASSPATGPGNTIYF. Complete variable domain (other parts from reference TRBV5-4 and TRBJ1-3): ETGVTQSPTHLIKTRGQQVTLRCSSQSGHNTVSWYQQALGQGPQFIFQYYREEENGRGNFPPRFSGLQFPNYSSELNVNALELDDSALYLCASSPATGPGNTIYFGEGSWLTVV.

This rearrangement joins TRBV18 to TRBJ2-1, with D possibly TRBD2 on 6 matching bases. Per germline, CDR1 KGHSH and CDR2 LQKENI. CDR3 size: 16 residues. Trimming cost V 3 bases and J 3 bases, with 15 bases left between them. CDR3 bases: TGTGCCAGCTCACCCCCCAGGGCTAGCGACTACAATGAGCAGTTCTTC. Encoded protein: CASSPPRASDYNEQFF. The variable domain in full, completed from reference TRBV18 and TRBJ2-1, reads NAGVMQNPRHLVRRRGQEARLRCSPMKGHSHVYWYRQLPEEGLKFMVYLQKENIIDESGMPKERFSAEFPKEGPSILRIQQVVRGDSAAYFCASSPPRASDYNEQFFGPGTRLTVL.

This clone was observed once. The CDR3 sequence: CASSFQRSSGNTIYF. The CDR3 coding sequence is TGTGCCAGCAGTTTTCAGAGGAGCTCTGGAAACACCATATATTTT. J is TRBJ1-3 and V is TRBV6-5; D is uncertain. The ends were cut back, 4 bases at V and 0 bases at J, with 10 bases in the middle. The CDR3 consists of 15 residues. Germline assignment: CDR1 MNHEY and CDR2 SVGAGI.

This chain joins TRBV7-5 and TRBJ2-3; no DNA check was done on the table's D call, TRBD1. TRBV7-5 is classified as a pseudogene. The CDR3 extends over 14 amino acids. The CDR3 loop reads CVRSTQGSTDTQYF. The CDR3 DNA follows: TGTGTCAGAAGCACACAGGGGAGCACAGATACGCAGTATTTT.

This chain links TRBV2 with TRBJ1-1, with D unresolved. V gave up 0 bases and J gave up 1 base, with 6 bases separating them. Germline V gene data show CDR1 as SNHLY and CDR2 as FYNNEI. The CDR3 contains 14 residues. In DNA form, the CDR3 reads TGTGCCAGCAGTGAAGCCGGAAGGAACACTGAAGCTTTCTTT. Translation gives CASSEAGRNTEAFF.

The V and J genes are TRBV19 and TRBJ1-1, with a tentative D call TRBD1 (5 bases). This CDR3 has 14 amino acids. Between the trimmed V and J ends, which lost 7 bases and 1 base, there was a span of 13 bases. Per the germline V gene, CDR1 is LNHDA and CDR2 is SQIVND (reference sequence). This CDR3 reads CASKTGPTNTEAFF. CDR3 DNA: TGTGCCAGTAAAACGGGACCGACGAACACTGAAGCTTTCTTT.

Here the CDR3 DNA reads TGTGCCAGCTCACCTCCTTTGATAGCGGGGGTCCGATACTTCACAGATACGCAGTATTTT. It specifies CASSPPLIAGVRYFTDTQYF. The J gene is TRBJ2-3, the V gene TRBV18, with 9 bases matching TRBD2. CDR1 is KGHSH and CDR2 is LQKENI in the germline V gene. This CDR3 comprises 20 residues. V trimming: 3 bases; J trimming: 2 bases; junction bases outside the gene matches: 18.

This chain connects TRBV4-1 to TRBJ1-1, with D possibly being TRBD1 (5 bases). There are 15 residues in the CDR3. Between the trimmed V and J ends, which lost 4 bases and 1 base, there was a span of 13 bases. Germline V CDR1 and CDR2: MGHRA, YSYEKL. In nucleotides, the CDR3 is TGCGCCAGCAGCCGACTACAGGAAGCGAACACTGAAGCTTTCTTT. It translates to CASSRLQEANTEAFF.

The chain links TRBV7-7 to TRBJ2-1; D perhaps matches TRBD1 (6 bases). The ends were cut back, 3 bases at V and 7 bases at J, with 19 bases in the middle. The CDR3 runs to 16 residues. The germline V gene encodes CDR1 SSHAT and CDR2 FNYEAQ (reference sequence). The CDR3 DNA follows: TGTGCCAGCAGCTTGAACGTCAGGGGCCAGGGGAATGAGCAGTTCTTC. This sequence encodes CASSLNVRGQGNEQFF.

The V and J genes are TRBV19 and TRBJ1-2; a weak D match, TRBD1 (5 bases). V was trimmed by 5 bases and J by 3 bases, leaving 10 bases between them. Germline V CDR1 and CDR2: LNHDA, SQIVND (reference sequence). The CDR3 runs to 13 residues. CDR3: CASSRQGDYGYTF. As DNA, the CDR3 is TGTGCCAGTAGTCGTCAGGGCGACTATGGCTACACCTTC.

This chain links TRBV5-1 with TRBJ1-2, with a weak D call TRBD1 (6 bases). The CDR3 extends over 15 amino acids. V lost 1 base to trimming and J lost 7 bases, with 17 bases between them. CDR1 is SGHRS and CDR2 is YFSETQ in the germline V gene. The CDR3 DNA reads as TGCGCCAGCAGCTTGAGTGGGGGCCCTGCGGTTGGCTACACCTTC. This sequence encodes CASSLSGGPAVGYTF.

This chain connects TRBV19 to TRBJ2-2; D uncertain. V was pared by 3 bases and J by 4 bases, with 15 bases between. In germline, CDR1 is LNHDA, CDR2 SQIVND (reference sequence). The length of the CDR3 is 16 residues. CDR3 nucleotides: TGTGCCAGTAGTATCTCTCAGGTTTTAATCACCGGGGAGCTGTTTTTT. Translated: CASSISQVLITGELFF.

The J gene is TRBJ2-1, the V gene TRBV18; D might be TRBD2 (5 bases). Trimming removed 6 bases at V and 4 bases at J, with 13 bases between. The length of the CDR3 is 14 residues. CDR1 is KGHSH and CDR2 is LQKENI in the germline V gene. The CDR3 nucleotides are TGTGCCAGCTCCCTACAACGGGGATACAATGAGCAGTTCTTC. It codes for CASSLQRGYNEQFF.

The gene calls are TRBV4-1 and TRBJ1-5, with D possibly being TRBD1 (5 bases). V gave up 0 bases and J gave up 4 bases, with 7 bases separating them. Germline CDR1 MGHRA, CDR2 YSYEKL. This CDR3 comprises 14 residues. The CDR3 DNA follows: TGCGCCAGCAGCCAAGATGGGGGGAATCAGCCCCAGCATTTT. Protein sequence: CASSQDGGNQPQHF.

The chain carries TRBV4-1 and TRBJ1-4, with D perhaps matching TRBD1 (5 bases). V was shortened by 6 bases and J by 4 bases, with 21 bases between the two germline ends. Germline CDR1 reads MGHRA; CDR2 reads YSYEKL. There are 17 residues in the CDR3. The CDR3 loop reads CASRLTARLGFNEKLFF. The DNA for the CDR3 is TGCGCCAGCAGGTTGACAGCCCGATTAGGATTTAATGAAAAACTGTTTTTT.

This sequence joins TRBV5-1 and TRBJ1-4; TRBD1 might be the D (5 bases). V shed 0 bases and J shed 4 bases, with 10 bases lying between them. The CDR3 extends over 15 amino acids. Germline CDR1 is SGHRS and CDR2 is YFSETQ. The CDR3 nucleotides are TGCGCCAGCAGCTTGGCGGGGCTTAGTAATGAAAAACTGTTTTTT. The encoded protein is CASSLAGLSNEKLFF.

The gene calls are TRBV13 and TRBJ2-1; TRBD1 agrees at 9 bases. V was clipped by 6 bases and J by 3 bases; unmatched bases: 9. This CDR3 has 16 residues. Germline loops: CDR1 PRHDT, CDR2 FYEKMQ (reference sequence). The DNA for the CDR3 is TGTGCCAGCAGACAAACCGGGACAGGGAACTACAATGAGCAGTTCTTC. It is translated as CASRQTGTGNYNEQFF. The entire variable domain, with the rest obtained from reference TRBV13 and TRBJ2-1, is as follows: AAGVIQSPRHLIKEKRETATLKCYPIPRHDTVYWYQQGPGQDPQFLISFYEKMQSDKGSIPDRFSAQQFSDYHSELNMSSLELGDSALYFCASRQTGTGNYNEQFFGPGTRLTVL.

The chain has TRBV7-3 and TRBJ2-3, with no clear D. This CDR3 is built from 14 residues. The germline V and J ends were trimmed by 4 bases and 5 bases, with 13 bases remaining between them. Per the germline V gene, CDR1 is SGHTA and CDR2 is FQGTGA. The CDR3 DNA reads as TGTGCCAGCAGCTACAGCCTGGCACAAGATACGCAGTATTTT. Its translation: CASSYSLAQDTQYF.

This rearrangement joins TRBV5-1 to TRBJ1-1, with 10 positions matching TRBD1. This CDR3 comprises 16 residues. CDR1 and CDR2 from the germline V gene are SGHRS and YFSETQ. With V trimmed by 4 bases and J by 1 base, 7 bases remained unmatched. The CDR3 reads CASSVDRGVTNTEAFF. Here the CDR3 DNA reads TGCGCCAGCAGCGTGGACAGGGGGGTGACGAACACTGAAGCTTTCTTT.

This clone occurred once. This chain joins TRBV12-5 and TRBJ2-7; 8 bases line up with TRBD2. The CDR3 is 15 residues long. Germline assignment: CDR1 LGHNT and CDR2 FRNRAP. V was pared by 6 bases and J by 7 bases, with 14 bases of the junction left unmatched. DNA for the CDR3: TGTGCTAGTGGGGGAGTAGCGGGATATTACGGGGAGCAGTACTTC. Its protein product is CASGGVAGYYGEQYF. Full variable domain (outside the CDR3, taken from reference TRBV12-5 and TRBJ2-7): DARVTQTPRHKVTEMGQEVTMRCQPILGHNTVFWYRQTMMQGLELLAYFRNRAPLDDSGMPKDRFSAEMPDATLATLKIQPSEPRDSAVYFCASGGVAGYYGEQYFGPGTRLTVT.

The chain has TRBV4-2 and TRBJ2-1, with D perhaps TRBD2 (7 bases). The CDR3 has 16 residues. V lost 0 bases to trimming and J lost 5 bases, with 14 bases between them. CDR1 is LGHNA, CDR2 YNFKEQ, per germline. Here the CDR3 DNA reads TGTGCCAGCAGCCAAGAAGTAGGGGGGGCCCACAATGAGCAGTTCTTC. Its protein product is CASSQEVGGAHNEQFF.

V is TRBV14 and J is TRBJ1-6; D remains unclear. V gave up 4 bases and J gave up 1 base, with 11 bases separating them. The germline V gene has CDR1 SGHDN and CDR2 FVKESK. This CDR3 contains 16 residues. CDR3 amino acids: CASSPRYVSYNSPLHF. The CDR3 region has the DNA TGTGCCAGCAGCCCACGCTATGTTTCCTATAATTCACCCCTCCACTTT.

J is TRBJ2-2 and V is TRBV25-1; 9 positions match TRBD1. Trimming at V came to 2 bases and at J to 3 bases, leaving 10 bases not matched to a gene. This CDR3 comprises 18 residues. The germline V gene encodes CDR1 MGHDK and CDR2 SYGVNS. CDR3 in amino acids: CASSELTGTGFYTGELFF. The CDR3 DNA sequence: TGTGCCAGCAGTGAACTTACCGGGACAGGGTTTTACACCGGGGAGCTGTTTTTT.